The 31 T cell receptor beta chains in this list originate from one sample, sequenced in a study of blood T cell repertoires in COVID-19. TCRdb's copy holds only in-frame clones and misses some; the assay was immunoSEQ multiplex PCR. The sample lists over 250,000 clones; 85% were seen once. The sequencing input was peripheral blood. The receptor set was obtained from a human donor in a cohort sampled during active COVID-19.

J is TRBJ2-7 and V is TRBV4-2; tentative D call: TRBD1 (5 bases). The CDR3 is 15 residues long. Germline V gene sequence: CDR1 LGHNA, CDR2 YNFKEQ. V was trimmed by 1 base and J by 3 bases, leaving 13 bases between them. This chain's CDR3 is CASSQVQGSSYEQYF. CDR3 nucleotide sequence: TGTGCCAGCAGCCAAGTTCAGGGAAGTAGCTACGAGCAGTACTTC.

The chain is built from TRBV18 and TRBJ1-1; 9 positions match TRBD1. CDR3 length equals 17 residues. Germline V CDR1 and CDR2: KGHSH, LQKENI. Trimming at V came to 2 bases and at J to 4 bases, leaving 11 bases not matched to a gene. The CDR3 region is CASSPSRTGAGGTEAFF. The CDR3 DNA follows: TGTGCCAGCTCACCATCTAGGACAGGGGCAGGGGGCACTGAAGCTTTCTTT. Full variable domain (rest looked up from reference TRBV18 and TRBJ1-1): NAGVMQNPRHLVRRRGQEARLRCSPMKGHSHVYWYRQLPEEGLKFMVYLQKENIIDESGMPKERFSAEFPKEGPSILRIQQVVRGDSAAYFCASSPSRTGAGGTEAFFGQGTRLTVV.

The chain uses TRBV4-1 and TRBJ2-2; no definite D call. CDR1 is MGHRA and CDR2 is YSYEKL in the germline V gene. Trimming pared 3 bases from V and 7 bases from J, leaving 15 bases between. The CDR3 contains 15 residues. CDR3 bases: TGCGCCAGCAGCCAGACCCGACTTGGGTTCGGGGAGCTGTTTTTT. It is translated as CASSQTRLGFGELFF.

The chain recombines TRBV10-1 with TRBJ2-7; the D gene is possibly TRBD1 (7 bases). CDR1 is WNHNN, CDR2 SYGVQD, per germline (reference sequence). V was clipped by 11 bases and J by 3 bases, with 17 bases between them. The CDR3 runs 13 residues. This CDR3 reads CAGRTGDVYEQYF. The CDR3 bases are TGCGCCGGGAGGACAGGCGATGTCTACGAGCAGTACTTC.

This clone was recorded a few times. The rearrangement links TRBV20-1 to TRBJ2-1, with 9 nucleotides matching TRBD2. Germline V gene sequence: CDR1 DFQATT, CDR2 SNEGSKA (reference sequence). V lost 3 bases, J lost 1 base, and 13 bases stayed unmatched. CDR3 length: 18 amino acids. This chain's CDR3 is CSASKAPAGGPSYNEQFF. In DNA, the CDR3 is TGCAGTGCTAGTAAGGCCCCAGCGGGAGGTCCATCCTACAATGAGCAGTTCTTC.

The chain carries TRBV14 and TRBJ2-1; 7 bases map to TRBD2. Germline CDR1 is SGHDN and CDR2 is FVKESK. The V and J ends lost 1 base and 6 bases, in that order; junction bases with no gene match: 3. This CDR3 has 14 amino acids. This CDR3 is CASSQGRLANEQFF. The CDR3 DNA follows: TGTGCCAGCAGCCAAGGAAGACTAGCCAATGAGCAGTTCTTC.

The rearrangement links TRBV18 to TRBJ2-1; no definite D call. The length of the CDR3 is 14 residues. Per the germline V gene, CDR1 is KGHSH and CDR2 is LQKENI. Trimming pared 4 bases from V and 8 bases from J, leaving 15 bases between. The CDR3: CASSLRNLPDEQFF. For the CDR3, the DNA is TGTGCCAGCTCACTGCGGAACCTCCCCGATGAGCAGTTCTTC.

The chain links TRBV5-1 to TRBJ1-1; D may be TRBD1 (5 bases). Germline assignment: CDR1 SGHRS and CDR2 YFSETQ. V was pared by 0 bases and J by 1 base, with 10 bases between. The CDR3 consists of 15 residues. The DNA of the CDR3 is TGCGCCAGCAGCTTGGAGAGGACACCGAACACTGAAGCTTTCTTT. This sequence encodes CASSLERTPNTEAFF.

This chain uses TRBV6-6 with TRBJ1-1; unclear D gene. CDR3 length: 12 amino acids. Germline V gene data show CDR1 as MNHNY and CDR2 as SVGAGI (reference sequence). The ends were cut back, 2 bases at V and 8 bases at J, with 9 bases in the middle. The CDR3 DNA follows: TGTGCCAGCAGTTACCGCCGAGGCGAAGCTTTCTTT. It is translated as CASSYRRGEAFF.

V usage is TRBV28 and J usage is TRBJ2-7; no firm D call. The germline V and J ends were trimmed by 7 bases and 2 bases, with 15 bases remaining between them. Germline V gives CDR1 MDHEN, CDR2 SYDVKM. The CDR3 loop spans 14 amino acids. This CDR3 is CASTRLLSTYEQYF. The DNA of the CDR3 is TGTGCCAGCACTAGACTGCTGTCGACCTACGAGCAGTACTTC.

The sample holds one count of this clone. This chain links TRBV28 with TRBJ1-4, with TRBD1 matching over 10 bases. The CDR3 sequence is 16 residues long. CDR1 is MDHEN and CDR2 is SYDVKM in the germline V gene. J lost 7 bases, V lost 4 bases, and 9 bases had no gene match. CDR3 sequence reads: CASSSPRTGGGEKLFF. The CDR3 DNA reads as TGTGCCAGCAGTTCCCCTCGGACAGGGGGGGGTGAAAAACTGTTTTTT.

This clone was found many times. The V and J genes are TRBV5-4 and TRBJ1-3; D unresolved. The CDR3 totals 13 residues. Germline CDR1 SGHNT, CDR2 YYREEE (reference sequence). V shed 1 base and J shed 2 bases, with 4 bases lying between them. This CDR3 reads CASSLLAGNTIYF. The CDR3 DNA is TGTGCCAGCAGCTTGTTAGCTGGAAACACCATATATTTT.

The J gene is TRBJ2-3, the V gene TRBV11-2; D not resolved. V lost 1 base, J lost 9 bases, and 20 bases lay in between. Germline assignment: CDR1 SGHAT and CDR2 FQNNGV. This CDR3 has 16 amino acids. CDR3 nucleotide sequence: TGTGCCAGCAGCTTAGGACTGCAAAGCGTCTCGTCAACGCAGTATTTT. Translating gives CASSLGLQSVSSTQYF.

The rearrangement joins TRBV7-9 to TRBJ1-4, with a tentative D call TRBD1 (5 bases). This CDR3 contains 16 residues. The V gene's germline CDR1 is SEHNR and CDR2 FQNEAQ (reference sequence). V was clipped by 1 base and J by 2 bases, with 11 bases between them. The CDR3 sequence: CASSLVSWGTNEKLFF. The CDR3 bases are TGTGCCAGCAGCTTAGTTAGCTGGGGCACTAATGAAAAACTGTTTTTT.

This clone was counted a few times. This chain uses TRBV7-2 with TRBJ2-1; 11 bases agree with TRBD2. J gave up 10 bases and V 2 bases, and 10 bases lay outside the gene matches. CDR3 length: 16 residues. Germline V lookup: CDR1 SGHTA, CDR2 FQGNSA. CDR3 loop: CASSLSVWLAGGEQFF. CDR3 DNA: TGTGCCAGCAGCTTAAGTGTCTGGCTAGCGGGGGGAGAGCAGTTCTTC.

The chain couples TRBV19 to TRBJ1-5; D call uncertain. V was trimmed by 6 bases and J by 9 bases, leaving 24 bases between them. From germline, CDR1 is LNHDA and CDR2 SQIVND (reference sequence). This CDR3 is 16 amino acids long. The CDR3 sequence: CASSVYTLQIVRPQHF. Written as DNA, the CDR3 is TGTGCCAGTAGCGTTTACACCTTACAGATAGTAAGGCCCCAGCATTTT.

The chain couples TRBV24-1 to TRBJ1-2; weak D call: TRBD1 (6 bases). The CDR3 is 15 amino acids. Trimming left V 3 bases short and J 5 bases short, with 15 bases between. Germline V lookup: CDR1 KGHDR, CDR2 SFDVKD. Here the CDR3 reads CATSDAPTGGYGYTF. The CDR3 nucleotides read TGTGCCACCAGTGATGCCCCGACAGGCGGATATGGCTACACCTTC.

The J gene is TRBJ2-4, the V gene TRBV4-1; TRBD2 is a possible D gene (6 bases). The CDR3 runs to 16 residues. The V end was cut by 0 bases, the J end by 4 bases, with 13 bases between. Germline lookup yields CDR1 MGHRA and CDR2 YSYEKL. The CDR3 loop reads CASSQERIGGKNIQYF. For the CDR3, the DNA is TGCGCCAGCAGCCAAGAACGAATCGGAGGGAAAAACATTCAGTACTTC.

Here the CDR3 DNA reads TGTGCCAGCAGCTTAGCAGAGGGTCTCCACGAGCAGTACTTC. Residues: CASSLAEGLHEQYF. The chain recombines TRBV7-9 with TRBJ2-7, with D perhaps TRBD2 (5 bases). Trimming took 0 bases from V and 5 from J, leaving 11 bases between them. Germline CDR1 SEHNR, CDR2 FQNEAQ (reference sequence). This CDR3 has 14 residues.

The chain recombines TRBV2 with TRBJ2-1; no clear D gene. CDR1 SNHLY and CDR2 FYNNEI come from the germline V gene. This CDR3 comprises 13 residues. Trimming removed 4 bases at V and 4 bases at J, with 8 bases between. CDR3 protein: CASSVVLYNEQFF. CDR3 sequence (DNA): TGTGCCAGCAGTGTCGTCTTATACAATGAGCAGTTCTTC.

The rearrangement links TRBV28 to TRBJ2-7; possible D gene TRBD1, 5 bases. V was cut by 7 bases and J by 4 bases, with 14 bases left in between. The CDR3 totals 13 residues. Germline CDR1 is MDHEN and CDR2 is SYDVKM. The CDR3 loop is CASMMGGAYEQYF. In DNA form, the CDR3 reads TGTGCCAGCATGATGGGTGGGGCGTACGAGCAGTACTTC.

This rearrangement joins TRBV28 to TRBJ2-1, with 9 bases matching TRBD2. This CDR3 contains 15 residues. Trimming at V came to 5 bases and at J to 2 bases, leaving 4 bases not matched to a gene. From germline, CDR1 is MDHEN and CDR2 SYDVKM. This chain's CDR3 is CASSLLAGPYNEQFF. The CDR3 DNA follows: TGTGCCAGCAGTCTTCTAGCGGGGCCCTACAATGAGCAGTTCTTC.

The chain joins TRBV7-9 to TRBJ1-6, with a weak D call TRBD1 (6 bases). The CDR3 is 16 residues long. Per the germline V gene, CDR1 is SEHNR and CDR2 is FQNEAQ (reference sequence). Trimming stripped 4 bases from V and 5 bases from J, with 15 bases between. CDR3: CASSSTWRTDNSPLHF. CDR3 in DNA: TGTGCCAGCAGCTCGACTTGGAGGACAGATAATTCACCCCTCCACTTT.

This clone was seen only once. The chain has TRBV7-9 and TRBJ2-3; D unresolved. V shed 5 bases and J shed 6 bases, with 12 bases lying between them. CDR1 and CDR2 (germline): SEHNR, FQNEAQ (reference sequence). The CDR3 has 13 residues. CDR3 in amino acids: CASSLLGRDTQYF. The CDR3 nucleotides are TGTGCCAGCAGCCTCCTGGGCCGGGATACGCAGTATTTT.

This clone came up many times. The chain combines TRBV29-1 with TRBJ2-2; 7 nucleotides align to TRBD1. The CDR3 sequence is 14 residues long. Germline V gene data show CDR1 as SQVTM and CDR2 as ANQGSEA. After removal of 5 bases from V and 2 bases from J, the junction contained 5 bases not matched to a gene. CDR3 DNA: TGCAGCGTTTATCAGGGGGATAACACCGGGGAGCTGTTTTTT. Translation: CSVYQGDNTGELFF.

This sequence joins TRBV6-1 and TRBJ2-7; TRBD2 aligns across 11 bases. This CDR3 has 15 residues. Per the germline V gene, CDR1 is MNHNS and CDR2 is SASEGT. Losses at the gene ends were 3 bases for V and 2 bases for J; bases not matched to a gene: 3. Here the CDR3 DNA reads TGTGCCAGCAGTGAGGTGGGACTAGCGGCCTACGAGCAGTACTTC. This encodes CASSEVGLAAYEQYF.

J is TRBJ1-6 and V is TRBV28, with 11 bases matching TRBD1. Germline-derived CDR1 and CDR2 are MDHEN and SYDVKM. The CDR3 is 20 residues long. Germline trimming cut 5 bases from V and 0 bases from J; bases unmatched to any gene: 12. DNA for the CDR3: TGTGCCAGCAGTGCAGGGTGGGACAGGGGGGCCAGCTCCTATAATTCACCCCTCCACTTT. Amino acids: CASSAGWDRGASSYNSPLHF.

The chain recombines TRBV11-2 with TRBJ2-3, with D uncertain. The V gene lost 0 bases and the J gene lost 6 bases, with 7 bases spanning the gap. From germline, CDR1 is SGHAT and CDR2 FQNNGV. The CDR3 is made up of 13 amino acids. As DNA, the CDR3 is TGTGCCAGCAGCTTAGACTTATTGGATACGCAGTATTTT. Protein sequence: CASSLDLLDTQYF.

The rearrangement uses TRBV19 and TRBJ2-2; TRBD1 aligns across 8 bases. The V gene's germline CDR1 is LNHDA and CDR2 SQIVND (reference sequence). The CDR3 spans 15 residues. Trimming at V came to 6 bases and at J to 6 bases, leaving 9 bases not matched to a gene. The CDR3 sequence: CASSLTKQGAGELFF. CDR3 sequence (DNA): TGTGCCAGTAGCCTTACGAAACAGGGGGCCGGGGAGCTGTTTTTT.

The gene calls are TRBV19 and TRBJ2-1, with 7 bases identical to TRBD1. With V trimmed by 5 bases and J by 14 bases, 12 bases remained unmatched. CDR1 and CDR2 from the germline V gene are LNHDA and SQIVND (reference sequence). There are 13 residues in the CDR3. The CDR3 sequence is CASSSTMDRLEFF. The CDR3 DNA reads as TGTGCCAGTAGTTCCACCATGGACAGGCTCGAGTTCTTC.

Concerning this clone itself: In the same sample, other DNA sequences code for this CDR3. This sequence joins TRBV4-2 and TRBJ1-1; a weak D match, TRBD1 (6 bases). The CDR3 has 13 amino acids. In germline, CDR1 is LGHNA, CDR2 YNFKEQ. V lost 1 base to trimming and J lost 3 bases, with 6 bases between them. The CDR3 bases are TGTGCCAGCAGCCAAGCAGGGGACACTGAAGCTTTCTTT. Amino acids: CASSQAGDTEAFF.